The 5 T cell receptor beta chains listed next were all sequenced from one sample in a study of blood T cell repertoires in COVID-19. Measured with immunoSEQ multiplex PCR; TCRdb has only the in-frame clones, and not every one. The table includes fewer than 200,000 clones, roughly 80% detected once. The specimen sequenced was peripheral blood. These receptor sequences come from a man in his sixties with acute or convalescent COVID-19.

The chain uses TRBV6-6 and TRBJ1-6, with a tentative D call TRBD1 (5 bases). The CDR3 contains 14 residues. Germline V gene data show CDR1 as MNHNY and CDR2 as SVGAGI (reference sequence). Deletions cut 8 bases from V and 4 bases from J, with 12 bases between. The CDR3 DNA follows: TGTGCCAGCTCCTTTGGGGGGTATAATTCACCCCTCCACTTT. It specifies CASSFGGYNSPLHF.

The sample holds one count of this clone. The rearrangement links TRBV11-2 to TRBJ1-1; 10 positions match TRBD1. Germline CDR1 and CDR2: SGHAT and FQNNGV. J lost 7 bases, V lost 5 bases, and 13 bases had no gene match. The CDR3 runs 16 residues. The DNA for the CDR3 is TGTGCCAGCAGCCCCGCGGTTGGACAGGGGGATATTGAAGCTTTCTTT. Translating it yields CASSPAVGQGDIEAFF.

The chain has TRBV28 and TRBJ2-1, with D hard to call. The V and J ends lost 6 bases and 6 bases respectively, with 6 bases between them. There are 11 residues in the CDR3. Germline V gives CDR1 MDHEN, CDR2 SYDVKM. CDR3 nucleotides: TGTGCCAGCAGCCTAATCAATGAGCAGTTCTTC. Its protein is CASSLINEQFF.

V usage is TRBV18 and J usage is TRBJ1-5; D remains ambiguous. The CDR3 covers 13 residues. V shed 4 bases and J shed 5 bases, with 9 bases lying between them. Per the germline V gene, CDR1 is KGHSH and CDR2 is LQKENI. CDR3 sequence reads: CASSLGTDQPQHF. The CDR3, as DNA: TGTGCCAGCTCACTCGGCACAGATCAGCCCCAGCATTTT.

This chain uses TRBV4-2 with TRBJ2-1, with 11 nucleotides matching TRBD2. CDR3 length: 17 residues. Germline V gives CDR1 LGHNA, CDR2 YNFKEQ. Trimming took 1 base from V and 4 from J; bases not matched to a gene: 6. The CDR3 nucleotides are TGTGCCAGCAGCCAAGGTACTAGCGGGGGTATATACAATGAGCAGTTCTTC. Translation: CASSQGTSGGIYNEQFF.